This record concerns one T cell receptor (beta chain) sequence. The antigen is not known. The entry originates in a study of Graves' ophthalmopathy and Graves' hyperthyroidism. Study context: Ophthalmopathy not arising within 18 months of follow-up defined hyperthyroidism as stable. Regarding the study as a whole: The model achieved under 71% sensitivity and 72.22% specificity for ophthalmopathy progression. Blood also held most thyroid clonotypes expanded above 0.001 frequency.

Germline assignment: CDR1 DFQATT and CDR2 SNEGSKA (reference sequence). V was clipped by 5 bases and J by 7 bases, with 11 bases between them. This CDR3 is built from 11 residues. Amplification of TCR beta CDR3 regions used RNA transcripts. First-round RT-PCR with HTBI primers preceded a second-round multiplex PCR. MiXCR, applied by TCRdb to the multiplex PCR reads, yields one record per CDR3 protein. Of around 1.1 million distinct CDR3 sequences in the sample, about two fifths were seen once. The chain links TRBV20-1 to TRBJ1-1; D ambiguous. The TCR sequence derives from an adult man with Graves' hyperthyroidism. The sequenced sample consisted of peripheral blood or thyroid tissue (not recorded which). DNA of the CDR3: TGCAGTGCTGCCCTACTTTATGAAGCTTTCTTT. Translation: CSAALLYEAFF.